Listed below are T cell receptor beta chains from one sample, sequenced in a study of cytomegalovirus exposure and HLA in healthy donors. Only in-frame clones appear in the TCRdb table, and some are missing; sequencing was by immunoSEQ multiplex PCR. The table records 140,000 to 150,000 clones, roughly 65% of them present only once. Sequenced: PBMCs. The receptors originated from a man in his fifties or sixties in good health and CMV-seronegative. The CDR3 runs from the conserved cysteine through the conserved F or W. A D gene is named only where the DNA matches it firmly. Some rows mark clone size as missing; the rest say once, few, many or name a class of expanded clone.

V: TRBV10-3
J: TRBJ2-5
size: -
D: -
DNA: TGTGCCATCAATTTAGACTACCAAGAGACCCAGTACTTC
CDR3: CAINLDYQETQYF

V: TRBV5-6
J: TRBJ2-1
size: -
D: TRBD2
DNA: TGTGCCAGCAGCTTTACACGGGAGGGTTACAATGAGCAGTTCTTC
CDR3: CASSFTREGYNEQFF

V: TRBV19
J: TRBJ2-2
size: -
D: TRBD2
DNA: TGTGCCACCCGCACCAGAGGGACTAGCGGGAAGGACGGGGAGCTGTTTTTT
CDR3: CATRTRGTSGKDGELFF

V: TRBV7-2
J: TRBJ1-2
size: -
D: -
DNA: TGTGCCAGCAGCTTACGCAGCTATGGCTACACCTTC
CDR3: CASSLRSYGYTF

V: TRBV19
J: TRBJ2-1
size: -
D: TRBD2
DNA: TGTGCCAGTAGCCCACTAGCGGGAATCTACAATGAGCAGTTCTTC
CDR3: CASSPLAGIYNEQFF

V: TRBV25-1
J: TRBJ2-7
size: -
D: -
DNA: TGTGCCAGCAGTGGTACAGTCTTCTACGAGCAGTACTTC
CDR3: CASSGTVFYEQYF

V: TRBV10-3
J: TRBJ2-1
size: few
D: TRBD2
DNA: TGTGCCATCAGTGAGCCAACCGGGACTAGCGGCAGCAATGAGCAGTTCTTC
CDR3: CAISEPTGTSGSNEQFF

V: TRBV4-1
J: TRBJ2-3
size: -
D: TRBD1
DNA: TGCGCCAGCAGCCAAGGGGACCGGTTTCAGGGGGCGCGACCAGATACGCAGTATTTT
CDR3: CASSQGDRFQGARPDTQYF

V: TRBV25-1
J: TRBJ2-5
size: -
D: TRBD2
DNA: TGTGCCAGCAGTGAATATGGGGAGGGTGAGACCCAGTACTTC
CDR3: CASSEYGEGETQYF

V: TRBV30
J: TRBJ1-1
size: -
D: -
DNA: TGTGCCTGGACAATTTCTACGAGGGTCTTATTCAGCACTGAAGCTTTCTTT
CDR3: CAWTISTRVLFSTEAFF

V: TRBV5-6
J: TRBJ2-7
size: -
D: -
DNA: TGTGCCAGCAGTCCTGGGCAGGGCTTGGCCTACGAGCAGTACTTC
CDR3: CASSPGQGLAYEQYF

V: TRBV19
J: TRBJ1-1
size: few
D: -
DNA: TGTGCCAGTAGTATAATGCGGGGGGCGGGAAAAACTGAAGCTTTCTTT
CDR3: CASSIMRGAGKTEAFF

V: TRBV4-1
J: TRBJ1-2
size: -
D: -
DNA: TGCGCCAGCAGCCAAGATCACTCCGACTATGGCTACACCTTC
CDR3: CASSQDHSDYGYTF

V: TRBV12-1
J: TRBJ2-3
size: -
D: -
DNA: TGTGCCAGCAGCACTGAGGGCAGGGGCAGGGTAGATACGCAGTATTTT
CDR3: CASSTEGRGRVDTQYF

V: TRBV2
J: TRBJ2-1
size: -
D: -
DNA: TGTGCCAGCAGGCCTTCACGGGGGAGAACCAATGAGCAGTTCTTC
CDR3: CASRPSRGRTNEQFF

V: TRBV28
J: TRBJ1-4
size: few
D: -
DNA: TGTGCCACCACAAGGCCAGGGGCGGCCCATAATGAAAAACTGTTTTTT
CDR3: CATTRPGAAHNEKLFF

V: TRBV27
J: TRBJ1-4
size: -
D: -
DNA: TGTGCCAGCAGTTACCAGGGTATAGGTGAAAAACTGTTTTTT
CDR3: CASSYQGIGEKLFF

V: TRBV6-6
J: TRBJ1-1
size: many
D: TRBD1
DNA: TGTGCCAGCAGTCAGGGGGACACTGAAGCTTTCTTT
CDR3: CASSQGDTEAFF

V: TRBV30
J: TRBJ2-1
size: -
D: TRBD2
DNA: TGTGCCTGGAGTCCGGCGGGAGTATATAGTGAGCAGTTCTTC
CDR3: CAWSPAGVYSEQFF

V: TRBV10-2
J: TRBJ1-6
size: -
D: -
DNA: TGCGCCAGCAGTGAGTTTGTCCAATTCGGGGATAATTCACCCCTCCACTTT
CDR3: CASSEFVQFGDNSPLHF

V: TRBV2
J: TRBJ1-1
size: -
D: TRBD1
DNA: TGTGCCAGCAGAGATTCGGGACAGATGAACACTGAAGCTTTCTTT
CDR3: CASRDSGQMNTEAFF

V: TRBV28
J: TRBJ2-7
size: few
D: -
DNA: TGTGCCAGCATTCCAACAGAGGGAAACTACGAGCAGTACTTC
CDR3: CASIPTEGNYEQYF

V: TRBV29-1
J: TRBJ1-2
size: -
D: -
DNA: TGCAGCGTTGAGAAACGGCAGGTCAACTATGGCTACACCTTC
CDR3: CSVEKRQVNYGYTF

V: TRBV5-4
J: TRBJ2-1
size: -
D: TRBD1
DNA: TGTGCCAGCAGCTTGGGGAGACAGGGGGGTGACAATGAGCAGTTCTTC
CDR3: CASSLGRQGGDNEQFF

V: TRBV19
J: TRBJ2-2
size: once
D: TRBD2
DNA: TGTGCCAGTACCCTGGTACCCCCCGGGAGGGCCAACACCGGGGAGCTGTTTTTT
CDR3: CASTLVPPGRANTGELFF

V: TRBV5-6
J: TRBJ1-2
size: -
D: -
DNA: TGTGCCAGCAGCCCGGGGGACGGCCTAAACTATGGCTACACCTTC
CDR3: CASSPGDGLNYGYTF

V: TRBV19
J: TRBJ1-2
size: -
D: -
DNA: TGTGCCAGTATCAGAGGGTATGGCTACACCTTC
CDR3: CASIRGYGYTF

V: TRBV5-1
J: TRBJ2-1
size: -
D: TRBD1
DNA: TGCGCCAGCAGCTTTACCCAGGGGGCAAGGAATGAGCAGTTCTTC
CDR3: CASSFTQGARNEQFF

V: TRBV5-6
J: TRBJ2-7
size: -
D: TRBD1
DNA: TGTGCCAGCCCCCCCGGACAGGGTATCTACGAGCAGTACTTC
CDR3: CASPPGQGIYEQYF